Presented here are 6 T cell receptor beta chains from one specimen sequenced in a study of CD4 T cells in relation to SARS-CoV-2 and coronaviruses (dated by TCRdb to the early 2020s). The library came from the immunoSEQ multiplex PCR assay. TCRdb mirrors the immuneACCESS table, restricted to in-frame sequences. Some clones are absent from its copies; in checked studies, under half trace to an unresolved V gene, and the reason for the others is unknown. The sample data list 25,000 to 30,000 clones, and around two thirds of these were observed just once. Roughly 21% of the sample lies in the top ten. CD4+ T cells from unexposed donors were collected before the COVID-19 pandemic (2011-2018). After more than 9 days of culture, CD4+ T cells were isolated with the EasySep CD4+ T cell isolation kit. The antigens for these receptors are not known. Material for sequencing was CD4+ T cells from PBMCs, cultured in vitro. These receptor sequences come from a human donor in good health.

This clone has just a few counts. This chain connects TRBV5-1 to TRBJ1-6; D uncertain. The CDR3 is 14 amino acids. Germline-derived CDR1 and CDR2 are SGHRS and YFSETQ. Deletions cut 4 bases from V and 3 bases from J, with 8 bases between. The CDR3 DNA sequence: TGCGCCAGCAGCATCCGAGACTATAATTCACCCCTCCACTTT. Translated, it gives CASSIRDYNSPLHF.

The chain is built from TRBV29-1 and TRBJ2-7; no firm D call. Trimming stripped 4 bases from V and 0 bases from J, with 7 bases between. The CDR3 contains 12 residues. CDR1 and CDR2 from the germline V gene are SQVTM and ANQGSEA. CDR3 loop: CSVVGSSYEQYF. The CDR3 DNA is TGCAGCGTTGTAGGGTCCTCCTACGAGCAGTACTTC.

J is TRBJ2-2 and V is TRBV4-3; weak D call: TRBD1 (6 bases). The V end lost 0 bases, the J end lost 0 bases, and 8 bases lay between the germline ends. The length of the CDR3 is 16 residues. The V gene's germline CDR1 is LGHNA and CDR2 YSLEER. The CDR3 protein is CASSQDRGPNTGELFF. The DNA for the CDR3 is TGCGCCAGCAGCCAAGACAGGGGACCGAACACCGGGGAGCTGTTTTTT.

This chain links TRBV11-2 with TRBJ1-6; the match to TRBD1 covers 11 bases. The germline V gene has CDR1 SGHAT and CDR2 FQNNGV. V shed 6 bases and J 9 bases; nucleotides not matched to a gene: 1. The CDR3 has 13 residues. The CDR3 DNA sequence: TGTGCCAGCAGAGGGACAGGGGGTTCACCCCTCCACTTT. Its protein is CASRGTGGSPLHF.

This clone appeared a single time. At one boundary the junction diverges from the germline segment, which might be a read error. The V and J genes are TRBV12-5 and TRBJ2-3; 7 nucleotides align to TRBD1. The CDR3 runs to 18 residues. Germline loops: CDR1 LGHNT, CDR2 FRNRAP. The CDR3 spells CASGLGDKTGVFTDTQYF. As DNA, the CDR3 is TGTGCTAGTGGCTTGGGGGATAAAACAGGGGTTTTCACAGATACGCAGTATTTT.

Regarding this clone: At the DNA level, this CDR3 is encoded by other sequences in the same sample as well. The chain is built from TRBV27 and TRBJ2-1, with D possibly matching TRBD1 (5 bases). Germline CDR1 and CDR2: MNHEY and SMNVEV (reference sequence). This CDR3 comprises 12 residues. The V and J ends lost 2 bases and 9 bases respectively, with 8 bases between them. This chain's CDR3 is CASSLGAGEQFF. The CDR3 bases are TGTGCCAGCAGTTTAGGGGCAGGTGAGCAGTTCTTC.